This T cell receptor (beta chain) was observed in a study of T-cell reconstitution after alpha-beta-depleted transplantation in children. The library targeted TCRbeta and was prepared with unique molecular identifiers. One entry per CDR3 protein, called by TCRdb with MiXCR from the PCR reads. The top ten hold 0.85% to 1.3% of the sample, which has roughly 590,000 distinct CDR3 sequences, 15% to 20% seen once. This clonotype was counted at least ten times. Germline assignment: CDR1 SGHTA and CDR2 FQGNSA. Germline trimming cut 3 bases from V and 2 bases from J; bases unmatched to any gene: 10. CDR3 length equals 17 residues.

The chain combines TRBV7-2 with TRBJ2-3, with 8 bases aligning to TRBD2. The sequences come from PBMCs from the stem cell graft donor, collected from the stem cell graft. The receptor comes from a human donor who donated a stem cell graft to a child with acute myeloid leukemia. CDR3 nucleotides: TGTGCCAGCAGCTTGTCCGCCGGGACTAGGATCACAGATACGCAGTATTTT. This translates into CASSLSAGTRITDTQYF.